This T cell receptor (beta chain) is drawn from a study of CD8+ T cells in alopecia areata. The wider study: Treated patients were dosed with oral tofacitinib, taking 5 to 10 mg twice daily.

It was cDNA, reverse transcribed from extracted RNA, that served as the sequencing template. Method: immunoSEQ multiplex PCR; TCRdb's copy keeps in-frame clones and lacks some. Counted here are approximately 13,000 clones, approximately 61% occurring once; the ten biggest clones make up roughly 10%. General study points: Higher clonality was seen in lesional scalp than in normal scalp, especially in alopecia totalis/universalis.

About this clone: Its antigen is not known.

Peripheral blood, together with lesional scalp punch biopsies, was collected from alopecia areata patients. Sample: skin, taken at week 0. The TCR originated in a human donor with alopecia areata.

The CDR3 DNA reads as TGCGCCAGCAGCCAAGATCACATACAGGGGTCGTCTATCAAAAACATTCAGTACTTC. This sequence encodes CASSQDHIQGSSIKNIQYF. The rearrangement links TRBV4-3 to TRBJ2-4; 7 bases fit TRBD1. This CDR3 has 19 amino acids. The germline gives CDR1 LGHNA, CDR2 YSLEER. Trimming removed 0 bases from V and 3 bases from J; junction bases left unmatched: 14.